This record concerns one T cell receptor (beta chain) sequence. This record comes from a study of control samples from healthy donors and cancer patients. V lost 0 bases and J lost 3, with 8 bases in between. Germline V CDR1 and CDR2: MNHEY, SVGAGI. This CDR3 spans 14 amino acids. Only in-frame clones appear in the TCRdb table, and some are missing; sequencing was by immunoSEQ multiplex PCR. Of about 180,000 clones listed, 90% to 95% are singletons. This sequence originates from a man aged 25 to 40 in good health. This chain links TRBV6-5 with TRBJ1-1, with D uncertain. Material: blood. The CDR3 reads CASSYSNVHTEAFF. The CDR3 DNA reads as TGTGCCAGCAGTTACTCGAACGTTCACACTGAAGCTTTCTTT.